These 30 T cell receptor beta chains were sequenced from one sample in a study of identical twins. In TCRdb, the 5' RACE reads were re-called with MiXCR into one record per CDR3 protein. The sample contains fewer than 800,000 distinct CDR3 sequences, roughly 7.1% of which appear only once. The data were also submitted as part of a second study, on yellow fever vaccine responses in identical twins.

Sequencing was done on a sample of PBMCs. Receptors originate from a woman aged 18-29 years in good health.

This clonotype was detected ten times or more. CDR3 coding DNA: TGTGCCAGCAGGAGGGGGGGGCCCTACAATGAGCAGTTCTTC. Protein product: CASRRGGPYNEQFF. The chain has TRBV28 and TRBJ2-1; possible D gene TRBD2, 7 bases. Germline lookup yields CDR1 MDHEN and CDR2 SYDVKM. V was cut by 6 bases and J by 2 bases, with 11 bases left in between. The CDR3 contains 14 residues.

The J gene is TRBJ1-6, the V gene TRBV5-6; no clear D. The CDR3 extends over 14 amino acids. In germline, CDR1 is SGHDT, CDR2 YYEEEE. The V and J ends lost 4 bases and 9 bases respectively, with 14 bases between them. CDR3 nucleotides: TGTGCCAGCAGCCTGCCGTGGGATGGTTCACCCCTCCACTTT. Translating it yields CASSLPWDGSPLHF.

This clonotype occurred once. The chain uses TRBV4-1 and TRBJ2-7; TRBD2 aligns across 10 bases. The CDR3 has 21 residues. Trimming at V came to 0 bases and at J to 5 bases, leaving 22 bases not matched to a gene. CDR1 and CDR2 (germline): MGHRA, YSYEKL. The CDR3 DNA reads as TGCGCCAGCAGCCAAGATGGGGCGAAGAGGACTAGCGGTAATGTCCTGAACGAGCAGTACTTC. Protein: CASSQDGAKRTSGNVLNEQYF.

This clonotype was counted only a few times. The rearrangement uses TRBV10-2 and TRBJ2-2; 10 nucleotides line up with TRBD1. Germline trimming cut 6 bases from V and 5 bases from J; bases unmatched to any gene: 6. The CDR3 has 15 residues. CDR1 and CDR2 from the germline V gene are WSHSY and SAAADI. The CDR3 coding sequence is TGCGCCAGCAGGGAGGGGACAGGGGAAACCGGGGAGCTGTTTTTT. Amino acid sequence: CASREGTGETGELFF.

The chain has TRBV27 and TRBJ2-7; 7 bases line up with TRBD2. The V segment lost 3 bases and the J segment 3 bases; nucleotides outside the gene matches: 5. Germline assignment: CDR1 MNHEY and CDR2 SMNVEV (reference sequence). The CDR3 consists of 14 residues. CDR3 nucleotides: TGTGCCAGCAGTTTTGGCCCTAGCGGCTACGAGCAGTACTTC. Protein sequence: CASSFGPSGYEQYF.

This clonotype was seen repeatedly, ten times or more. CDR3 residues: CAIRGADYNEQFF. CDR3 DNA: TGTGCCATCAGGGGGGCGGACTACAATGAGCAGTTCTTC. V usage is TRBV10-3 and J usage is TRBJ2-1, with D possibly matching TRBD1 (6 bases). This CDR3 spans 13 amino acids. Trimming removed 6 bases at V and 3 bases at J, with 9 bases between. The germline gives CDR1 ENHRY, CDR2 SYGVKD.

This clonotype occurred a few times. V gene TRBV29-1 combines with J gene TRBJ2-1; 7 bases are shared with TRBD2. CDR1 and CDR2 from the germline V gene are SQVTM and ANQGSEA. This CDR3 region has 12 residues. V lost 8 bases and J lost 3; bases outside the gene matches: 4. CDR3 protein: CSKRDYYNEQFF. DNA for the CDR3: TGCAGCAAGAGGGACTACTACAATGAGCAGTTCTTC.

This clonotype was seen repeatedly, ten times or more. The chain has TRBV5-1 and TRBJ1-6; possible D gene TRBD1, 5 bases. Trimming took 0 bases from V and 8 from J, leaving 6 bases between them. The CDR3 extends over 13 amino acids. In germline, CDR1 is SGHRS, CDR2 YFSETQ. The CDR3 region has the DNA TGCGCCAGCAGCTTGGTGGGGGATTCACCCCTCCACTTT. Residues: CASSLVGDSPLHF.

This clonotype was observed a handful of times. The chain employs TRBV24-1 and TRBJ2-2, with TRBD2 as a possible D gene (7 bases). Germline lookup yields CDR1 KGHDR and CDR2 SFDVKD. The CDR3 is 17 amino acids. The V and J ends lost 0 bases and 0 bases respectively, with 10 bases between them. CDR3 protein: CATSDLIGGPNTGELFF. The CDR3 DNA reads TGTGCCACCAGTGATTTGATCGGGGGGCCGAACACCGGGGAGCTGTTTTTT.

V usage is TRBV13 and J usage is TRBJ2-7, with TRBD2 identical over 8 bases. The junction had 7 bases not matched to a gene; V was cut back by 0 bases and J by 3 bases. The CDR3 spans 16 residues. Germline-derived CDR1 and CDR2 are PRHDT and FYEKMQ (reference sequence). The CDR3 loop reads CASSLGSSGSLYEQYF. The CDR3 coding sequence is TGTGCCAGCAGCTTAGGGTCGAGCGGGAGTCTCTACGAGCAGTACTTC.

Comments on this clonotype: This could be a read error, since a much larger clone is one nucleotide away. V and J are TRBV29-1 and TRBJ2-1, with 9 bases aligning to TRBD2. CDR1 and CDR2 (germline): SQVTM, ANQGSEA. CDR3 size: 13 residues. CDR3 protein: CSAPAGGINGQFF. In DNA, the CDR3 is TGCAGCGCTCCAGCGGGGGGAATCAATGGGCAGTTCTTC.

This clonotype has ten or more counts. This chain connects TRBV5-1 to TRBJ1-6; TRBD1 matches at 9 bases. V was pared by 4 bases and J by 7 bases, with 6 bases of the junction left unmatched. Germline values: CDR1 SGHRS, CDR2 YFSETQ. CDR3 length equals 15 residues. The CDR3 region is CASSPKTGGNSPLHF. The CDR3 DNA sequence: TGCGCCAGCAGCCCAAAGACAGGGGGAAATTCACCCCTCCACTTT.

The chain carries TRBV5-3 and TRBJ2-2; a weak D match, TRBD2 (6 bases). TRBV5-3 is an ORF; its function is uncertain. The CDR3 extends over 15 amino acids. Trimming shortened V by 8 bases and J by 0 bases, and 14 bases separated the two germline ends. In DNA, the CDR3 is TGTGCCAGCGGCCCTCGGGACTCGAACACCGGGGAGCTGTTTTTT. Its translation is CASGPRDSNTGELFF.

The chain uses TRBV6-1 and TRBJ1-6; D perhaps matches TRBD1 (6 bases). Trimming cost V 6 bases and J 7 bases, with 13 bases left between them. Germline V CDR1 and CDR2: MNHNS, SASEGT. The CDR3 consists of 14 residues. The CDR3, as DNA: TGTGCCAGCAGCGAGGGGGTTCGAAATTCACCCCTCCACTTT. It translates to CASSEGVRNSPLHF.

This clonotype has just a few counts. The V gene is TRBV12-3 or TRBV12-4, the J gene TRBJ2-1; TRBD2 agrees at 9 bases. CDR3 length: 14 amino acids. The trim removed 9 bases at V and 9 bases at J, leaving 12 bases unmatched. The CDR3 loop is CASTRGRAFSEQFF. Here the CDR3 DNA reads TGTGCCAGTACTCGCGGGAGGGCCTTTAGTGAGCAGTTCTTC.

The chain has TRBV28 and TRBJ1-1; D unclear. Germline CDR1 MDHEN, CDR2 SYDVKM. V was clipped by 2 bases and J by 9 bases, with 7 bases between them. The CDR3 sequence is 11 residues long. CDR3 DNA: TGTGCCAGCAGTTTAGGGAGGAAAGCTTTCTTT. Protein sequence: CASSLGRKAFF.

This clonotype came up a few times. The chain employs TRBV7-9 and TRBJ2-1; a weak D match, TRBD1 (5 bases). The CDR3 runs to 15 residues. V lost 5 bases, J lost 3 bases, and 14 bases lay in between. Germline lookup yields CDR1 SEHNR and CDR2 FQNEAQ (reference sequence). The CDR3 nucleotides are TGTGCCAGCAGCAAATCGCAGGGTTACTACAATGAGCAGTTCTTC. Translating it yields CASSKSQGYYNEQFF.

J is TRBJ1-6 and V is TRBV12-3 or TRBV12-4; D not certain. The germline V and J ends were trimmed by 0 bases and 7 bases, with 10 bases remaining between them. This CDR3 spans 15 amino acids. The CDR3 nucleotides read TGTGCCAGCAGTTTAGCGCAGTTGTTGAATTCACCCCTCCACTTT. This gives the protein CASSLAQLLNSPLHF.

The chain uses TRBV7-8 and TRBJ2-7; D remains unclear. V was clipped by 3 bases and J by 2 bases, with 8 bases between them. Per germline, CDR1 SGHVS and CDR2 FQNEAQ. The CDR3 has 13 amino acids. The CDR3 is CASSFGVTYEQYV. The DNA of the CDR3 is TGTGCCAGCAGCTTTGGGGTGACCTACGAGCAGTACGTC.

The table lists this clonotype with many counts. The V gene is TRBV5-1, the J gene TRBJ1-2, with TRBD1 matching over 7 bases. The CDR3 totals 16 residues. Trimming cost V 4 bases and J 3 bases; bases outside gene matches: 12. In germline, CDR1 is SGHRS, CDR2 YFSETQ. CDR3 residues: CASSTQGGTEYYGYTF. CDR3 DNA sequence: TGCGCCAGCAGCACTCAAGGGGGGACAGAATACTATGGCTACACCTTC.

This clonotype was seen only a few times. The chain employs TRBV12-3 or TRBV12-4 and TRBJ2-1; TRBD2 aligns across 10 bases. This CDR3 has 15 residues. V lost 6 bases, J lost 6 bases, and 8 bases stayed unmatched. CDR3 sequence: CASRLAGEEGNEQFF. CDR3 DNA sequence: TGTGCCAGCAGGCTAGCGGGAGAGGAGGGCAATGAGCAGTTCTTC.

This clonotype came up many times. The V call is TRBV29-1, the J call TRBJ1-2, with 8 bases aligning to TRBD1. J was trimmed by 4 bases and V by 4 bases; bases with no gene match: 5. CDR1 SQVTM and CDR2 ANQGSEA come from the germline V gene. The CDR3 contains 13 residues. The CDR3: CSVAPGTGYGYTF. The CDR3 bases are TGCAGCGTTGCCCCCGGGACAGGCTATGGCTACACCTTC.

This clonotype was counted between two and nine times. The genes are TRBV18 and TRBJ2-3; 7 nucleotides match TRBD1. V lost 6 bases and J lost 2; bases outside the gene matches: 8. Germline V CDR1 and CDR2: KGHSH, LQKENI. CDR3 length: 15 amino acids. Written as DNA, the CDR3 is TGTGCCAGCTCCCTCGCCGGGACAGTCACAGATACGCAGTATTTT. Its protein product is CASSLAGTVTDTQYF.

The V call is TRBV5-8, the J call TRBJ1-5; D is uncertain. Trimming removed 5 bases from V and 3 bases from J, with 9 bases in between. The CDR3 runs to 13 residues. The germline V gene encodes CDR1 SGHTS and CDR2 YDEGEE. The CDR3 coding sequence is TGTGCCAGCAGAAAGAGTTCCAATCAGCCCCAGCATTTT. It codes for CASRKSSNQPQHF. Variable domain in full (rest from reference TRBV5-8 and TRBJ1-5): EAGVTQSPTHLIKTRGQQATLRCSPISGHTSVYWYQQALGLGLQFLLWYDEGEERNRGNFPPRFSGRQFPNYSSELNVNALELEDSALYLCASRKSSNQPQHFGDGTRLSIL.

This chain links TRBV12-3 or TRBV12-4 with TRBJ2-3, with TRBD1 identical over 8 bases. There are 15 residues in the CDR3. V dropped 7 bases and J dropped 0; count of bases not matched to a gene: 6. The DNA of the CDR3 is TGTGCCAGCACCGCCCGGACAGGGAGCACAGATACGCAGTATTTT. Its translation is CASTARTGSTDTQYF.

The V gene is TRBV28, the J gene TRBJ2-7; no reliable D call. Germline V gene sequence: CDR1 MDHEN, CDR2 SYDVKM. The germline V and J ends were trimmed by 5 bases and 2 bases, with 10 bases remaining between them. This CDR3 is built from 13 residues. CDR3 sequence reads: CASSPGLPYEQYF. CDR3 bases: TGTGCCAGCAGTCCCGGGTTGCCCTACGAGCAGTACTTC.

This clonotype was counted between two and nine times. The CDR3 reads CASSGTRGFNEQFF. In DNA, the CDR3 is TGTGCCTCCTCCGGGACTAGAGGTTTCAATGAGCAGTTCTTC. V usage is TRBV24-1 and J usage is TRBJ2-1, with 8 bases that match TRBD2. Trimming cost V 12 bases and J 6 bases; bases outside gene matches: 12. CDR3 length: 14 amino acids. CDR1 and CDR2 (germline): KGHDR, SFDVKD.

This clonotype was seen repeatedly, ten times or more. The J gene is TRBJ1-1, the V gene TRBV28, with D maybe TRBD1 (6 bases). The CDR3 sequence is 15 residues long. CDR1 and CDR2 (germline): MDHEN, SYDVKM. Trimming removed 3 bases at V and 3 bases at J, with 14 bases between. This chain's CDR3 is CASSFGAGADTEAFF. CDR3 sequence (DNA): TGTGCCAGCAGTTTCGGTGCAGGGGCCGACACTGAAGCTTTCTTT.

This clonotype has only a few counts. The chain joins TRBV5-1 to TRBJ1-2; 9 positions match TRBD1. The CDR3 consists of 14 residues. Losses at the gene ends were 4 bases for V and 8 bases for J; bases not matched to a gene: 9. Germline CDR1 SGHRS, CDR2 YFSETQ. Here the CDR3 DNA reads TGCGCCAGCAGCGGCGGGACAGGGTTATCGGGCTACACCTTC. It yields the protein CASSGGTGLSGYTF.

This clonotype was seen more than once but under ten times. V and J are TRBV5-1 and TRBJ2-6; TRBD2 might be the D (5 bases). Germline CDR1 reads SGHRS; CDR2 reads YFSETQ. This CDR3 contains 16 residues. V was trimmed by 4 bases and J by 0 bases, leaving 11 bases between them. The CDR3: CASSPGSTSGANVLTF. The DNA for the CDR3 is TGCGCCAGCAGCCCGGGATCAACCTCTGGGGCCAACGTCCTGACTTTC.